A single sample gave rise to the 10 T cell receptor beta chains below, sequenced in a study of T-cell memory formation after mild COVID-19. TCRdb passed the 5' RACE reads through MiXCR, listing each CDR3 protein once. The sample carries under 150,000 distinct CDR3 sequences, approximately 15% recorded once. The material sequenced was PBMCs or a T cell subset sorted from them (not recorded which). Receptor source: an adult woman who had mild COVID-19 (a few samples of this study predate the infection). Cell type and time point are not known.

There are a few counts of this clonotype. The CDR3 sequence: CASSPTGDEQYF. The CDR3 DNA follows: TGTGCCAGCAGCCCGACAGGCGATGAGCAGTACTTC. The chain joins TRBV6-1 to TRBJ2-7; D may be TRBD1 (6 bases). The V end lost 6 bases, the J end lost 7 bases, and 13 bases lay between the germline ends. This CDR3 comprises 12 residues. Germline V gene lookup returns CDR1 MNHNS and CDR2 SASEGT.

The chain combines TRBV20-1 with TRBJ2-5; 12 bases agree with TRBD2. In germline, CDR1 is DFQATT, CDR2 SNEGSKA (reference sequence). The CDR3 spans 16 residues. J lost 3 bases, V lost 5 bases, and 10 bases had no gene match. This CDR3 is CSAGHPSGGAKETQYF. For the CDR3, the DNA is TGCAGTGCTGGACACCCTAGCGGGGGGGCTAAAGAGACCCAGTACTTC.

This clonotype was counted a few times. The V call is TRBV4-1, the J call TRBJ1-6, with unresolved D. The germline V gene has CDR1 MGHRA and CDR2 YSYEKL. The germline V and J ends were trimmed by 0 bases and 10 bases, with 19 bases remaining between them. CDR3 length: 17 amino acids. The CDR3 region is CASSQDGPGPGRSPLHF. CDR3 DNA sequence: TGCGCCAGCAGCCAAGATGGACCTGGCCCTGGTAGATCACCCCTCCACTTT.

The rearrangement uses TRBV7-2 and TRBJ2-7; TRBD2 agrees at 13 bases. The V gene's germline CDR1 is SGHTA and CDR2 FQGNSA. V shed 10 bases, J shed 1 base, and the junction held 13 bases outside the gene matches. This CDR3 contains 17 residues. This CDR3 reads CATGGTSGIMSSYEQYF. The CDR3 nucleotides are TGTGCCACCGGAGGGACTAGCGGGATTATGAGTTCCTACGAGCAGTACTTC.

This clonotype was found a few times. This chain links TRBV24-1 with TRBJ1-5; D gene unclear. Germline-derived CDR1 and CDR2 are KGHDR and SFDVKD. CDR3 size: 14 residues. Trimming shortened V by 3 bases and J by 9 bases, and 14 bases separated the two germline ends. CDR3 bases: TGTGCCACCAGTGATCTTAATAGAAGGACGCCCCAGCATTTT. The encoded protein is CATSDLNRRTPQHF.

The rearrangement uses TRBV7-8 and TRBJ2-3; 8 bases match TRBD2. The CDR3 totals 16 residues. V shed 0 bases and J 6 bases; nucleotides not matched to a gene: 8. Germline lookup yields CDR1 SGHVS and CDR2 FQNEAQ. The DNA of the CDR3 is TGTGCCAGCAGCTTAGCATTCGGGATAGCGGGGGATACGCAGTATTTT. As protein: CASSLAFGIAGDTQYF.

The chain links TRBV19 to TRBJ2-2; 9 bases agree with TRBD1. The CDR3 runs 15 residues. CDR1 and CDR2 from the germline V gene are LNHDA and SQIVND (reference sequence). After removal of 6 bases from V and 1 base from J, the junction contained 3 bases not matched to a gene. CDR3 sequence: CASSGTGMNTGELFF. CDR3 DNA sequence: TGTGCCAGTAGCGGGACAGGGATGAACACCGGGGAGCTGTTTTTT.

A few counts support this clonotype. This sequence joins TRBV5-1 and TRBJ2-2; 7 bases line up with TRBD1. Trimming removed 3 bases from V and 0 bases from J; junction bases left unmatched: 8. Germline assignment: CDR1 SGHRS and CDR2 YFSETQ. This CDR3 comprises 17 residues. The CDR3 sequence: CASSSLPGQTNTGELFF. The CDR3 nucleotides read TGCGCCAGCAGCTCCTTACCGGGACAGACGAACACCGGGGAGCTGTTTTTT.

The chain uses TRBV9 and TRBJ2-2; D is perhaps TRBD2 (5 bases). This CDR3 has 15 residues. Germline V lookup: CDR1 SGDLS, CDR2 YYNGEE. V was pared by 4 bases and J by 2 bases, with 12 bases between. The CDR3 reads CASSPGGRNTGELFF. Written as DNA, the CDR3 is TGTGCCAGCAGCCCTGGAGGCAGAAACACCGGGGAGCTGTTTTTT.

This clonotype was seen ten or more times. The J gene is TRBJ2-2, the V gene TRBV29-1, with D possibly being TRBD2 (5 bases). Germline CDR1 reads SQVTM; CDR2 reads ANQGSEA. Trimming pared 6 bases from V and 3 bases from J, leaving 14 bases between. The CDR3 contains 14 residues. CDR3 residues: CSVRSQRYTGELFF. The CDR3 coding sequence is TGCAGCGTCCGGAGCCAGCGGTACACCGGGGAGCTGTTTTTT.